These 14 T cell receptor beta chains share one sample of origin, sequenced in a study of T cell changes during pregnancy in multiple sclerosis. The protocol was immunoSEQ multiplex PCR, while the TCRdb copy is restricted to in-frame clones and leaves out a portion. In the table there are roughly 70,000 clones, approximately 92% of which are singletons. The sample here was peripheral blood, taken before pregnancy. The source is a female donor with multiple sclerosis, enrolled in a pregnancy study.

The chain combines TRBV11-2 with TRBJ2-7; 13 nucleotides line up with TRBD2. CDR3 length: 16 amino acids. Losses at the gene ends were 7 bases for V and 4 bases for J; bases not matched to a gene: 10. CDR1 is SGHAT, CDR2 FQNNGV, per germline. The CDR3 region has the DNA TGTGCCAGCACCCGCGTAGGGACTAGCGGGAAGTACGAGCAGTACTTC. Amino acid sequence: CASTRVGTSGKYEQYF.

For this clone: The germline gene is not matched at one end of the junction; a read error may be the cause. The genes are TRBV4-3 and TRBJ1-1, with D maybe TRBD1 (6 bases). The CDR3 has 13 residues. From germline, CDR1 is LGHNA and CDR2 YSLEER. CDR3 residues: CASSLNTGTPPLF. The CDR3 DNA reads TGCGCCAGCAGCCTCAATACCGGGACACCCCCTCTATTT.

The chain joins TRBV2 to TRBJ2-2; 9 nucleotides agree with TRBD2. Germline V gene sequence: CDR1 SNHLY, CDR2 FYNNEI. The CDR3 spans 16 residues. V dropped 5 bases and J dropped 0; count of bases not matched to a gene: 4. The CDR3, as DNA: TGTGCCAGCAGTCACCCTAGCGGGGCGAACACCGGGGAGCTGTTTTTT. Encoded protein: CASSHPSGANTGELFF.

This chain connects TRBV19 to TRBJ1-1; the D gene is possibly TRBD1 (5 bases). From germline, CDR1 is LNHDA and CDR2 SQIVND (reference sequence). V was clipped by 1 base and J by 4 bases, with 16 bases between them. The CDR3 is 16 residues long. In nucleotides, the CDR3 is TGTGCCAGTAGTATAGGGCGGCAGTATGGGGCCACTGAAGCTTTCTTT. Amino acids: CASSIGRQYGATEAFF.

DNA of the CDR3: TGTGCCAGCAGCAGACAGGGGGCTACCTACGAGCAGTACTTC. Residues: CASSRQGATYEQYF. This chain joins TRBV6-5 and TRBJ2-7; TRBD1 matches 10 bases. Trimming cost V 6 bases and J 2 bases; bases outside gene matches: 4. Germline CDR1 MNHEY, CDR2 SVGAGI. CDR3 size: 14 residues.

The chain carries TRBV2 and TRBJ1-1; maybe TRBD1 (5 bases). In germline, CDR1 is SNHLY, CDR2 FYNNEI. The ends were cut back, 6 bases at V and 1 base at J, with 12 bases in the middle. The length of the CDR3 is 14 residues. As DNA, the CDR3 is TGTGCCAGCAGGCAGGGCTACCCGAACACTGAAGCTTTCTTT. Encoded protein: CASRQGYPNTEAFF.

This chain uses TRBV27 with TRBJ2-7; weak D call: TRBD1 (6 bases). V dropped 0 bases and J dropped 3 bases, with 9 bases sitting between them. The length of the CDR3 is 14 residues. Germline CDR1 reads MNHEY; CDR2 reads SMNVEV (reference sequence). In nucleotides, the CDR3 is TGTGCCAGCAGTTTATCTCAAGGGGGCTACGAGCAGTACTTC. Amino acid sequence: CASSLSQGGYEQYF.

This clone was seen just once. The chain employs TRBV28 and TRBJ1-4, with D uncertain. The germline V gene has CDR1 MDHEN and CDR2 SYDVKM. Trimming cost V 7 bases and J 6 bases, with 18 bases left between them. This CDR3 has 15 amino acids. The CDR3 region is CASTSPGVNDEKLFF. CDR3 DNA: TGTGCCAGCACCTCCCCCGGGGTCAATGATGAAAAACTGTTTTTT.

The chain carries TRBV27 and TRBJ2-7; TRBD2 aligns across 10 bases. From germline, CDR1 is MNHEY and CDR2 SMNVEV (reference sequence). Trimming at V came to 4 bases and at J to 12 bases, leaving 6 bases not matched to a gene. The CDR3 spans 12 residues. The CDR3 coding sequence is TGTGCCAGCAGTTCTAGCGGGGGACCTTGGTACTTC. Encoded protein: CASSSSGGPWYF.

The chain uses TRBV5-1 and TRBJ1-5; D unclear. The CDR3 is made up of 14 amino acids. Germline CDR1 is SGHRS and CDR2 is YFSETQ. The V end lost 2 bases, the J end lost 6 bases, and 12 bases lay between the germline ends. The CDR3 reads CASSLGGLSQPQHF. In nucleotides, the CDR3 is TGCGCCAGCAGCTTAGGAGGGCTATCTCAGCCCCAGCATTTT.

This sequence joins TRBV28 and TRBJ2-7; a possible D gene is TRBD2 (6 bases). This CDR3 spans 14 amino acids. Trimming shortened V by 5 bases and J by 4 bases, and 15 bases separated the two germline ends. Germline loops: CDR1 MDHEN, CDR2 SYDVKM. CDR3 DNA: TGTGCCAGCAGTCAGGACGGGACTGATTACGAGCAGTACTTC. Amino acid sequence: CASSQDGTDYEQYF.

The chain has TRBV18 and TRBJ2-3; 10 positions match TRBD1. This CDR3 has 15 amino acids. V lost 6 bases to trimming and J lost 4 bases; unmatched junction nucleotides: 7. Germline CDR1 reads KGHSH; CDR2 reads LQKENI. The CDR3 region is CASSMDRGRADTQYF. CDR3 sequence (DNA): TGTGCCAGCTCGATGGACAGGGGGAGGGCAGATACGCAGTATTTT.

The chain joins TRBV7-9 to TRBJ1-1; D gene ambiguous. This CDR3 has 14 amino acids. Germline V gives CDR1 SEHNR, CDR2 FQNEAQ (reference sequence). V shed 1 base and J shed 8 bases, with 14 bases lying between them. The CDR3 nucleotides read TGTGCCAGCAGCTTAGAGTACCGTAACCTAGAAGCTTTCTTT. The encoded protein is CASSLEYRNLEAFF.

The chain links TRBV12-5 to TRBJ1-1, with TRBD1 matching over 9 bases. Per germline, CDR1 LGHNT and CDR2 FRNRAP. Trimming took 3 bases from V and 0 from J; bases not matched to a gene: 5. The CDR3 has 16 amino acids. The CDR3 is CASGLVTGGLNTEAFF. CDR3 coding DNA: TGTGCTAGTGGTTTAGTGACAGGGGGATTGAACACTGAAGCTTTCTTT.